The 18 T cell receptor beta chains in this list originate from one sample, sequenced in a study of T cell responses to AZD1222 COVID-19 vaccine. TCRdb keeps only in-frame clones here, not all; method: immunoSEQ multiplex PCR. The table has more than 55,000 clones, about 91% seen once. The source material was peripheral blood, sampled 28 days after the second AZD1222 dose. Receptors were obtained from an adult who received the AZD1222 COVID-19 vaccine.

The V and J genes are TRBV5-1 and TRBJ1-4; D is possibly TRBD1 (5 bases). Trimming took 0 bases from V and 7 from J, leaving 13 bases between them. Per the germline V gene, CDR1 is SGHRS and CDR2 is YFSETQ. The CDR3 spans 15 residues. This chain's CDR3 is CASSLGRGYGEKLFF. CDR3 in DNA: TGCGCCAGCAGCTTGGGTCGGGGGTACGGTGAAAAACTGTTTTTT.

The chain combines TRBV19 with TRBJ2-7; either TRBD1 or TRBD2 may supply D (6 bases each). V gave up 5 bases and J gave up 3 bases, with 20 bases separating them. The CDR3 has 16 residues. Per germline, CDR1 LNHDA and CDR2 SQIVND (reference sequence). CDR3 sequence (DNA): TGTGCCAGTAGTTCCGGGGGCGGTGGGACGTTCTACGAGCAGTACTTC. Its translation is CASSSGGGGTFYEQYF.

The J gene is TRBJ2-3, the V gene TRBV5-1, with 7 bases lining up with TRBD2. This CDR3 comprises 17 residues. Germline V CDR1 and CDR2: SGHRS, YFSETQ. The V gene end was trimmed by 0 bases and the J gene end by 2 bases; junction bases not matched to a gene: 9. The CDR3 DNA reads as TGCGCCAGCAGCTTGGGCATAGCGGGTGGGGACACAGATACGCAGTATTTT. Protein product: CASSLGIAGGDTDTQYF.

The chain carries TRBV2 and TRBJ2-5; D is undetermined. Per the germline V gene, CDR1 is SNHLY and CDR2 is FYNNEI. Trimming took off 6 bases at V and 5 bases at J, with 4 bases between the two ends. The CDR3 length is 10 residues. The CDR3, as DNA: TGTGCCAGCAGAAAGGAGACCCAGTACTTC. The encoded protein is CASRKETQYF.

In its sample, this clone was seen a few times. The chain is built from TRBV28 and TRBJ1-6, with D hard to call. V was trimmed by 6 bases and J by 13 bases, leaving 10 bases between them. CDR1 and CDR2 (germline): MDHEN, SYDVKM. This CDR3 has 11 residues. The CDR3 protein is CASREVGPLHF. The CDR3 DNA follows: TGTGCCAGCAGGGAGGTGGGTCCCCTCCACTTT. The full variable domain, rest sourced from reference TRBV28 and TRBJ1-6, is DVKVTQSSRYLVKRTGEKVFLECVQDMDHENMFWYRQDPGLGLRLIYFSYDVKMKEKGDIPEGYSVSREKKERFSLILESASTNQTSMYLCASREVGPLHFGNGTRLTVT.

The chain couples TRBV19 to TRBJ2-7; TRBD1 or TRBD2 may be the D gene (6 bases each). Germline CDR1 and CDR2: LNHDA and SQIVND (reference sequence). The CDR3 contains 14 residues. V lost 2 bases to trimming and J lost 6 bases, with 14 bases between them. The CDR3 nucleotides are TGTGCCAGTAGTATATCCGGGGGCCCATCCGAGCAGTACTTC. It codes for CASSISGGPSEQYF.

This chain connects TRBV27 to TRBJ1-1, with 7 positions matching TRBD1. This CDR3 comprises 17 residues. J lost 3 bases, V lost 8 bases, and 18 bases had no gene match. Germline V lookup: CDR1 MNHEY, CDR2 SMNVEV (reference sequence). The CDR3 is CASGRGPGGGHYTEAFF. DNA of the CDR3: TGTGCCAGCGGAAGGGGCCCAGGGGGGGGTCACTACACTGAAGCTTTCTTT.

This chain links TRBV6-6 with TRBJ1-4; 7 nucleotides match TRBD1. The CDR3 length is 17 residues. The germline V gene has CDR1 MNHNY and CDR2 SVGAGI (reference sequence). V dropped 5 bases and J dropped 8; count of bases not matched to a gene: 17. Here the CDR3 reads CASSPGTVEWRNEKLFF. CDR3 in DNA: TGTGCCAGCAGTCCCGGGACAGTAGAGTGGCGTAACGAAAAACTGTTTTTT.

The V gene is TRBV6-1, the J gene TRBJ1-6; D is ambiguous. Trimming removed 4 bases from V and 0 bases from J, with 16 bases in between. The germline V gene encodes CDR1 MNHNS and CDR2 SASEGT. This CDR3 region has 18 residues. The CDR3 sequence is CASSAPDTQSSYNSPLHF. CDR3 nucleotide sequence: TGTGCCAGCAGTGCCCCTGATACCCAGAGCTCCTATAATTCACCCCTCCACTTT.

The chain links TRBV3-1 (or the pseudogene TRBV3-2) to TRBJ1-2; weak D call: TRBD1 (6 bases). CDR1 is LGHDT, CDR2 YNNKEL, per germline (reference sequence). Trimming left V 3 bases short and J 0 bases short, with 17 bases between. The CDR3 has 17 amino acids. The chain's CDR3 is CASSHGKNRASNYGYTF. DNA of the CDR3: TGTGCCAGCAGCCATGGGAAAAACAGGGCCTCTAACTATGGCTACACCTTC.

The chain is built from TRBV27 and TRBJ2-7, with TRBD1 matching 10 bases. Trimming took 4 bases from V and 5 from J; bases not matched to a gene: 8. This CDR3 contains 15 residues. Germline CDR1 and CDR2: MNHEY and SMNVEV (reference sequence). The CDR3 nucleotides read TGTGCCAGCAGTTCAAGGGACAGGGGTAGCAACGAGCAGTACTTC. It yields the protein CASSSRDRGSNEQYF.

This chain uses TRBV5-8 with TRBJ2-5; perhaps D is TRBD1 or TRBD2 (6 bases each). This CDR3 region has 15 residues. Germline V gene sequence: CDR1 SGHTS, CDR2 YDEGEE. V lost 7 bases to trimming and J lost 3 bases, with 19 bases between them. The DNA for the CDR3 is TGTGCCAGCTACCCCCCCGGGGGCGGGGAAGAGACCCAGTACTTC. This encodes CASYPPGGGEETQYF.

The chain carries TRBV4-1 and TRBJ2-6; 9 bases match TRBD1. Germline V gene sequence: CDR1 MGHRA, CDR2 YSYEKL. The CDR3 is 19 residues long. Trimming removed 3 bases from V and 0 bases from J; junction bases left unmatched: 9. In DNA form, the CDR3 reads TGCGCCAGCAGCCAGGACGGGACAGGGTGGTTCTCTGGGGCCAACGTCCTGACTTTC. Translation: CASSQDGTGWFSGANVLTF.

The chain couples TRBV6-2 or TRBV6-3 to TRBJ2-3, with TRBD2 identical over 7 bases. Germline V CDR1 and CDR2: MNHEY, SVGEGT. The CDR3 has 16 residues. Losses at the gene ends were 4 bases for V and 2 bases for J; bases not matched to a gene: 9. The DNA of the CDR3 is TGTGCCAGCAGTTCTCCAATAGCGGGCGCCACAGATACGCAGTATTTT. Translating it yields CASSSPIAGATDTQYF.

This clone was counted a single time. This chain links TRBV5-1 with TRBJ2-2; TRBD1 matches at 9 bases. Trimming cost V 3 bases and J 8 bases; bases outside gene matches: 14. Germline CDR1 is SGHRS and CDR2 is YFSETQ. This CDR3 contains 17 residues. CDR3 DNA sequence: TGCGCCAGCAGCTCGCAACCAACGGGGACAGGGCAAGGGGAGCTGTTTTTT. Amino acids: CASSSQPTGTGQGELFF.

J is TRBJ2-5 and V is TRBV18, with a weak D call TRBD1 (5 bases). Germline V gene lookup returns CDR1 KGHSH and CDR2 LQKENI. Trimming took 5 bases from V and 5 from J, leaving 9 bases between them. There are 12 residues in the CDR3. For the CDR3, the DNA is TGTGCCAGCTCAGAGTCAGGGGAGACCCAGTACTTC. Amino acids: CASSESGETQYF. The complete variable domain, with remaining parts taken from reference TRBV18 and TRBJ2-5, reads NAGVMQNPRHLVRRRGQEARLRCSPMKGHSHVYWYRQLPEEGLKFMVYLQKENIIDESGMPKERFSAEFPKEGPSILRIQQVVRGDSAAYFCASSESGETQYFGPGTRLLVL.

This sequence joins TRBV24-1 and TRBJ2-5, with D possibly TRBD1 on 5 matching bases. This CDR3 region has 12 residues. Trimming stripped 7 bases from V and 1 base from J, with 6 bases between. The V gene's germline CDR1 is KGHDR and CDR2 SFDVKD. Here the CDR3 DNA reads TGTGCCACCAGCAGGGCCCAAGAGACCCAGTACTTC. Protein sequence: CATSRAQETQYF.

This chain joins TRBV10-2 and TRBJ2-2, with D possibly being TRBD2 (6 bases). CDR1 is WSHSY and CDR2 is SAAADI in the germline V gene. V dropped 7 bases and J dropped 5 bases, with 20 bases sitting between them. The CDR3 runs to 16 residues. CDR3 coding DNA: TGCGCCAGCATTTTCACCGCGGGATCGCGAACCGGGGAGCTGTTTTTT. Its protein product is CASIFTAGSRTGELFF.